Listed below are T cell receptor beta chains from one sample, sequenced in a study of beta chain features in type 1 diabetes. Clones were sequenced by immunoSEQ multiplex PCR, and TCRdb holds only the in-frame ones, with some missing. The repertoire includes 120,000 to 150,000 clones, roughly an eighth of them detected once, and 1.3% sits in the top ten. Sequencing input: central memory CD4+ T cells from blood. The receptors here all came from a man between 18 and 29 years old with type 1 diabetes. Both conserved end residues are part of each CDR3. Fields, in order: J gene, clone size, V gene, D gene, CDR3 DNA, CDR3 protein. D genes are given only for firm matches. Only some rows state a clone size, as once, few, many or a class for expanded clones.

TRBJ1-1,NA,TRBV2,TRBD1,TGTGCCAGCAGTGAAGGGACAGGGGAAGCTTTCTTT,CASSEGTGEAFF
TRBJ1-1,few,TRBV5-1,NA,TGCGCCAGCAGCTTGGGGGCAGCGAACACTGAAGCTTTCTTT,CASSLGAANTEAFF
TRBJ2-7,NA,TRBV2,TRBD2,TGTGCCAGCACGGGGCTAGCGGGGTTTGGCGAGCAGTACTTC,CASTGLAGFGEQYF
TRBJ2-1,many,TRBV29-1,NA,TGCAGCGCCGAGGGCCTTGGCAATGAGCAGTTCTTC,CSAEGLGNEQFF
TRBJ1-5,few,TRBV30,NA,TGTGCCTGGCAAGGGGGGGCAATCGATCAGCCCCAGCATTTT,CAWQGGAIDQPQHF
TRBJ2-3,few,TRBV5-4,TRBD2,TGTGCCAGCAGCCAAAATAGCGGGGGCACAGATACGCAGTATTTT,CASSQNSGGTDTQYF
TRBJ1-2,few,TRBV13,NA,TGTGCCAGCAGCTTAGACGGAGGGAACTATGGCTACACCTTC,CASSLDGGNYGYTF
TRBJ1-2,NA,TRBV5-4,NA,TGTGCCAGCAGCCCACAGGGACCTAACTATGGCTACACCTTC,CASSPQGPNYGYTF
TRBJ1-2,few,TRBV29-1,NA,TGCAGCGCGTGGATATTGGGACAAGCTGGAGGCTACACCTTC,CSAWILGQAGGYTF
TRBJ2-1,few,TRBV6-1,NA,TGTGCCAGCAGAAACCCCGGTGAGAGCTACAATGAGCAGTTCTTC,CASRNPGESYNEQFF
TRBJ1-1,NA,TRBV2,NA,TGTGCCAGCATGTTCAGGGGTAGCACTGAAGCTTTCTTT,CASMFRGSTEAFF
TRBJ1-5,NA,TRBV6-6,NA,TGTGCCAGCAGGCCAGGGGATCTTAGGGATCAGCCCCAGCATTTT,CASRPGDLRDQPQHF
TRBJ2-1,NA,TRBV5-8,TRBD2,TGTGCCAGCAGCCCGGGACTAGCGGGGTCATACAATGAGCAGTTCTTC,CASSPGLAGSYNEQFF
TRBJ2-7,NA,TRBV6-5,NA,TGTGCCAGCAGTTACCCAGGCAGGGGAGAGCAGTACTTC,CASSYPGRGEQYF
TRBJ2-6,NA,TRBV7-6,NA,TGTGCCAGCAGCTTAGGAGGCAACTCTGGGGCCAACGTCCTGACTTTC,CASSLGGNSGANVLTF
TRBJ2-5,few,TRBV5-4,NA,TGTGCCAGCAGCCCTGGGGTCGGAGTCCAAGAGACCCAGTACTTC,CASSPGVGVQETQYF
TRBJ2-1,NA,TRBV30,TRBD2,TGTGCCTGGAGTGCCGGGACTAGGTACAATGAGCAGTTCTTC,CAWSAGTRYNEQFF
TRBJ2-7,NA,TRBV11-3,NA,TGTGCCAGCACCCGAGGGGACGGGCTCTACGAGCAGTACTTC,CASTRGDGLYEQYF
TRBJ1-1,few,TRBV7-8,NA,TGTGCCAGCAGCTTAGGTTTACGGGGTGAAGCTTTCTTT,CASSLGLRGEAFF
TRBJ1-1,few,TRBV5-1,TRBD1,TGCGCCAGCTCCTCCGGTGGGACAGGGGGCGCGAGAGCTTTCTTT,CASSSGGTGGARAFF